The source of this TCR beta chain is a study of CD8 T cells in Susac syndrome. The authors reverse transcribed roughly 0.5 to 1 ug RNA with random hexamers. By means of immunoSEQ multiplex PCR, TCR beta CDR3 spanning 54 Vbeta and 13 Jbeta underwent amplification. Each CDR3 protein is one row after TCRdb ran MiXCR on the immunoSEQ multiplex PCR reads. The data contain over 350,000 distinct CDR3 sequences, more than 80% of them singletons. Both CD4+ and CD8+ T cells were negatively isolated, and TEMRA cells underwent FACS enrichment. The CDR3 is 18 amino acids. V was shortened by 3 bases and J by 4 bases, with 23 bases between the two germline ends. The germline CDR1 and CDR2 sequences are MDHEN and SYDVKM.

The sample consisted of CD8+ T cells from PBMCs. This chain joins TRBV28 and TRBJ2-3, with no clear D. The sequence came from a human donor with multiple sclerosis. CDR3 amino acids: CASSFQSCLSCLADTQYF. The DNA for the CDR3 is TGTGCCAGCAGTTTCCAATCGTGTCTAAGTTGTCTAGCAGATACGCAGTATTTT.